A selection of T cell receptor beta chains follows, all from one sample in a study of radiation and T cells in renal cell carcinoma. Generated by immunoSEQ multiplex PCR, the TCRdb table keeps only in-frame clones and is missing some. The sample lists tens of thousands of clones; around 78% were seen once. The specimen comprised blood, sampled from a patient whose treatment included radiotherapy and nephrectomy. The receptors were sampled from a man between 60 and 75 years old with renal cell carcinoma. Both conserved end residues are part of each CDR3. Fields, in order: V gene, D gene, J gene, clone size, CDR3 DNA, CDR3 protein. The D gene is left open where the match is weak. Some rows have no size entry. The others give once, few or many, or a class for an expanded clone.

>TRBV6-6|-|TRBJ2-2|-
TGTGCCAGCAGTTACTCGGACGAGGAGCTGTTTTTT
CASSYSDEELFF
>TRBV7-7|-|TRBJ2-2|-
TGTGCCAGCAGCCCCAAAGGGGGGGCGGGATGGACCGGGGAGCTGTTTTTT
CASSPKGGAGWTGELFF
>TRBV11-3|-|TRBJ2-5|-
TGTGCCAGCAGCTTAGGGGCAGAGCTTCAAGAGACCCAGTACTTC
CASSLGAELQETQYF
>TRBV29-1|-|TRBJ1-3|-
TGCAGCGTTCGAGGGGCGACCTCTGGAAACACCATATATTTT
CSVRGATSGNTIYF
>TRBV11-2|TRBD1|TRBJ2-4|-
TGTGCCAGCAGCTCCAGCGGCACAGGGGGCGCTTGGAACATTCAGTACTTC
CASSSSGTGGAWNIQYF
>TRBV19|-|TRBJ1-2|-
TGTGCCAGTAACAATCAGGGGAGGAAAGACTATGGCTACACCTTC
CASNNQGRKDYGYTF
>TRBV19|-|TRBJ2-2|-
TGTGCCACTAACCGGGGGAGCACCGGGGAGCTGTTTTTT
CATNRGSTGELFF
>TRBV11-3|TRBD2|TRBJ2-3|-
TGTGCCAGCAGCCGTCGGGTGTCTAGCGGGAGTACAGATACGCAGTATTTT
CASSRRVSSGSTDTQYF
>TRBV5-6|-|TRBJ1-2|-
TGTGCCAGCAGCTCCGGGTCGGGAGCGGGCTATGGCTACACCTTC
CASSSGSGAGYGYTF
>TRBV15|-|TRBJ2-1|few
TGTGCCACCAGCAGCGACGGATTTGGAGAGTTCTTC
CATSSDGFGEFF
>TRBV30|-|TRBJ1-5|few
TGTGCCTGGAGTGTACAGGGCAGTTATAATCAGCCCCAGCATTTT
CAWSVQGSYNQPQHF
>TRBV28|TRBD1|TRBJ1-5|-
TGTGCCAGCAGTTTATCAGGGGGGGGCAATCAGCCCCAGCATTTT
CASSLSGGGNQPQHF
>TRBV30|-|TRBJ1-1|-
TGTGCCTGGGGGGGGTCAGCGGCTGAAGCTTTCTTT
CAWGGSAAEAFF
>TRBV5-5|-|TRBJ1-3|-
TGTGCCAGCAGCTTGGGACCGGTCTCTGGAAACACCATATATTTT
CASSLGPVSGNTIYF
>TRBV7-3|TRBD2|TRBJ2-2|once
TGTGCCAGCAGCTTAACGGCAGCGGGAGTGGCCGGGGAGCTGTTTTTT
CASSLTAAGVAGELFF
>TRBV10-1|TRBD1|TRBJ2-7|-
TGCGCCAGCAGTGACCGACAGGGGAAGACCTACGAGCAGTACTTC
CASSDRQGKTYEQYF
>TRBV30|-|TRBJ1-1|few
TGTGCCTGGAGTCTGGGGCCGGTCGGGAACACTGAAGCTTTCTTT
CAWSLGPVGNTEAFF
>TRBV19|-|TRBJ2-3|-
TGTGCCAGTAGTATAGCCGGGGGAGGTCAAACAGATACGCAGTATTTT
CASSIAGGGQTDTQYF
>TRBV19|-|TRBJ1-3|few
TGTGCCAGTAGTATGGCAGGGACTAATGGAAACACCATATATTTT
CASSMAGTNGNTIYF
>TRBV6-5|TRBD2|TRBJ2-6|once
TGTGCCAGTAGCGGGGTTGACTCTGGGGCCAACGTCCTGACTTTC
CASSGVDSGANVLTF
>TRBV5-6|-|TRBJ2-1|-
TGTGCCAGCAGCTCCCTAACACTCAATGAGCAGTTCTTC
CASSSLTLNEQFF
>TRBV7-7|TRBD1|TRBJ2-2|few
TGTGCCAGCAGCGTAGCCCCGGGACAGGGAAACACCGGGGAGCTGTTTTTT
CASSVAPGQGNTGELFF
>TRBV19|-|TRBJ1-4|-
TGTGCCAGCACCTATAGTGAAAAACTGTTTTTT
CASTYSEKLFF
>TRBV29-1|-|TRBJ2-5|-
TGCAGCGTTGAAGGGGGGGGCAGGTGGGACCACCAAGAGACCCAGTACTTC
CSVEGGGRWDHQETQYF
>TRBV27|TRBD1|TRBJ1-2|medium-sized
TGTGCCAGCAAGGAACAGGGGGTGATGGGCTATGGCTACACCTTC
CASKEQGVMGYGYTF
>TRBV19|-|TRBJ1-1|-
TGTGCCAGTAGTAGGGTCTCCGCGGGGAACACTGAAGCTTTCTTT
CASSRVSAGNTEAFF
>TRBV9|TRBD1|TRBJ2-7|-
TGTGCCAGCAGCGATTCCGGGACAGGGAGCCACGAGCAGTACTTC
CASSDSGTGSHEQYF
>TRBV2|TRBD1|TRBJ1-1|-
TGTGCCAGCAGTTGGGACAGGGTGAACACTGAAGCTTTCTTT
CASSWDRVNTEAFF
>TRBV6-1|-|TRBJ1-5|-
TGTGCCAGCAGTGATGGGTCAACAGGGTTGGGCAATCAGCCCCAGCATTTT
CASSDGSTGLGNQPQHF
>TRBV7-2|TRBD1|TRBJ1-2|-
TGTGCCAGCAGCGTACAGGGGAGCTCCTCCTATGGCTACACCTTC
CASSVQGSSSYGYTF
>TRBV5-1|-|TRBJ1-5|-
TGCGCCAGCAGCTTGGCCGGGGGATCTGATCATCAGCCCCAGCATTTT
CASSLAGGSDHQPQHF
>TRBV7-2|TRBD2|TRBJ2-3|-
TGTGCCAGCTTAACAGATACGGGGGGGCCCCCAGATACGCAGTATTTT
CASLTDTGGPPDTQYF
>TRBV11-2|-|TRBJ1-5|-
TGTGCCAGCAGCTTAGAGCCCAATCAGCCCCAGCATTTT
CASSLEPNQPQHF
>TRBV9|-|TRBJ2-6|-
TGTGCCAGCAGCACAAGCTCTGGGGCCAACGTCCTGACTTTC
CASSTSSGANVLTF
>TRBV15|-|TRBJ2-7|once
TGTGCCACCAGCAGAGGGGCCGAAGGGCTAGACGAGCAGTACTTC
CATSRGAEGLDEQYF
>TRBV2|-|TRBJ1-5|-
TGTGCCAGCAGTGAATGGCAGGGAGGCAATCAGCCCCAGCATTTT
CASSEWQGGNQPQHF
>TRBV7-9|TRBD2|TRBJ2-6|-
TGTGCCAGCAGCTCCTCGACTAGCGGGAGTTCGGGGGCCAACGTCCTGACTTTC
CASSSSTSGSSGANVLTF
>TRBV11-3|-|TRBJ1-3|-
TGTGCCAGCAGCTTTATGGGGGACGGGGGCTCTGGAAACACCATATATTTT
CASSFMGDGGSGNTIYF
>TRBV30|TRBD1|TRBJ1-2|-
TGTGCCTGGAGTGTACTTAGGACAGGGGCTTCTGGCTACACCTTC
CAWSVLRTGASGYTF
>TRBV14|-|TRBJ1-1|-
TGTGCCAGCAGCCTCCGGGGGTTGGCTGAAGCTTTCTTT
CASSLRGLAEAFF
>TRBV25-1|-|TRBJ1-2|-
TGTGCCAGCAGTGAGGTGGCGGCGATGGGCGGGTATGGCTACACCTTC
CASSEVAAMGGYGYTF
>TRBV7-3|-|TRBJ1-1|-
TGTGCCAGCAGCCACAGACAGGCCACTGAAGCTTTCTTT
CASSHRQATEAFF
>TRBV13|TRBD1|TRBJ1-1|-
TGTGCCAGCAGCTTAGCCGGACAGGCGTCGGCTTTCTTT
CASSLAGQASAFF
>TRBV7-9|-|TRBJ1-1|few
TGTGCCAGCAGCAAGGACAGACCTAACACTGAAGCTTTCTTT
CASSKDRPNTEAFF